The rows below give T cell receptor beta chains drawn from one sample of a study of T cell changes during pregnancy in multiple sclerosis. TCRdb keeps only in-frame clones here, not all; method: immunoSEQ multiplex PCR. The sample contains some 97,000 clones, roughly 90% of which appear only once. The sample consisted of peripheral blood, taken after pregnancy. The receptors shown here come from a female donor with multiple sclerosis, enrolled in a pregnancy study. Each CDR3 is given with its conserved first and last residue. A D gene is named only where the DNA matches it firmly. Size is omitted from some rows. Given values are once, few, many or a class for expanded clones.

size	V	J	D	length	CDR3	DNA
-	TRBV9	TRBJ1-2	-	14	CASTRGGADYGYTF	TGTGCCAGCACCCGGGGGGGGGCAGACTATGGCTACACCTTC
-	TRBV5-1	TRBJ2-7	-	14	CASSLTTLTYEQYF	TGCGCCAGCAGCTTGACTACCCTGACCTACGAGCAGTACTTC
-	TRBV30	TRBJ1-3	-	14	CAWSVGGSGNTIYF	TGTGCCTGGAGTGTCGGGGGCTCTGGAAACACCATATATTTT
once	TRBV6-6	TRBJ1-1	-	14	CASSYYTGNTEAFF	TGTGCCAGCAGTTACTATACAGGGAACACTGAAGCTTTCTTT
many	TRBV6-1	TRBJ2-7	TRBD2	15	CASSEFSGSSYEQYF	TGTGCCAGCAGTGAGTTTAGCGGGAGCTCCTACGAGCAGTACTTC
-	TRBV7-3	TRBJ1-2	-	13	CASSLSRNYGYTF	TGTGCCAGCAGCTTATCGCGTAACTATGGCTACACCTTC
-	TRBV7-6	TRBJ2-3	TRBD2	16	CASSLAASGSADTQYF	TGTGCCAGCAGCCTAGCGGCTAGCGGGAGTGCAGATACGCAGTATTTT
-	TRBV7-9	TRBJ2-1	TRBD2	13	CASSLLAGNEQFF	TGTGCCAGCAGCTTATTAGCGGGGAATGAGCAGTTCTTC
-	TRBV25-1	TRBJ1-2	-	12	CASSDYNYGYTF	TGTGCCAGCAGTGACTATAACTATGGCTACACCTTC
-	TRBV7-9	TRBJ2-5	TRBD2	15	CASSLASGRGETQYF	TGTGCCAGCAGCTTAGCTAGCGGGAGAGGAGAGACCCAGTACTTC
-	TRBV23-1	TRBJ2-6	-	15	CASSQSGAGANVLTF	TGCGCCAGCAGTCAATCCGGAGCGGGGGCCAACGTCCTGACTTTC
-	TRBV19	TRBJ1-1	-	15	CASSTERVPTTSRQF	TGTGCCAGTAGTACAGAACGGGTTCCAACCACCTCGCGTCAATTT
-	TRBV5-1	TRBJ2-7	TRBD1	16	CASSLALGTGDDEQYF	TGCGCCAGCAGCTTGGCCTTGGGGACAGGGGATGACGAGCAGTACTTC
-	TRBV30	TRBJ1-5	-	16	CAWSVGRSTSNQPQHF	TGTGCCTGGAGTGTGGGCAGATCAACTAGCAATCAGCCCCAGCATTTT
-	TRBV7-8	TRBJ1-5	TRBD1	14	CASSGQDRAGPQHF	TGTGCCAGCAGCGGACAAGACAGGGCAGGGCCCCAGCATTTT
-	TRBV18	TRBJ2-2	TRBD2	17	CASSHNAVVAGAGELFF	TGTGCCAGCTCACACAACGCGGTGGTAGCGGGTGCCGGGGAGCTGTTTTTT
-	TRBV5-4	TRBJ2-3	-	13	CASSRDSTDTQYF	TGTGCCAGCAGTCGCGACTCGACAGATACGCAGTATTTT
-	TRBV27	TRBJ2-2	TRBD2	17	CASSLVSPGLLTGELFF	TGTGCCAGCAGTTTAGTCTCTCCGGGACTACTCACCGGGGAGCTGTTTTTT
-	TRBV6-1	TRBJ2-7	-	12	CASSVPGSSQYF	TGTGCCAGCAGTGTCCCGGGGAGCTCGCAGTACTTC
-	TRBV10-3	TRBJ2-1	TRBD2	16	CAISESGALAGNEQFF	TGTGCCATCAGTGAGTCGGGTGCACTAGCGGGCAATGAGCAGTTCTTC
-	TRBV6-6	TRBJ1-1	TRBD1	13	CASRGQEHSEAFF	TGTGCCAGCAGGGGACAGGAACACTCGGAAGCTTTCTTT
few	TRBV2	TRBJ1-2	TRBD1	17	CASSDLDRTNANYGYTF	TGTGCCAGCAGCGATTTGGACAGGACTAATGCTAACTATGGCTACACCTTC